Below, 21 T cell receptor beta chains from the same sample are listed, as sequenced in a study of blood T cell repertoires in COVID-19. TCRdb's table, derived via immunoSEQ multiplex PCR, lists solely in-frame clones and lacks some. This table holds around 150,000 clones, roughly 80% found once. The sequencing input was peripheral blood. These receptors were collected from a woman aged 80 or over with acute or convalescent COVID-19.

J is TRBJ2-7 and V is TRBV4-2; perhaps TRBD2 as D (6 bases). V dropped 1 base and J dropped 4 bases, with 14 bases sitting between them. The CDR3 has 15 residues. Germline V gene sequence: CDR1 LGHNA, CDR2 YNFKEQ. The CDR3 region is CASSQVGYREYEQYF. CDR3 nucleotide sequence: TGTGCCAGCAGCCAAGTGGGCTACCGGGAGTACGAGCAGTACTTC.

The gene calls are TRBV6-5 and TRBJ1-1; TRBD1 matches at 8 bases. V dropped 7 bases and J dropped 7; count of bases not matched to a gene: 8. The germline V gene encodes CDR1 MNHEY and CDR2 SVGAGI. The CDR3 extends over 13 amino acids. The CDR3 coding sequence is TGTGCCAGCACCCGACAGGGGCATAATGAAGCTTTCTTT. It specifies CASTRQGHNEAFF.

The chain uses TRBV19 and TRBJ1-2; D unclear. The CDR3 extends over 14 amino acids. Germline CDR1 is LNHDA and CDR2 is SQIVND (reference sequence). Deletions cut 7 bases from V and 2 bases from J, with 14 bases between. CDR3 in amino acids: CASTYGGENYGYTF. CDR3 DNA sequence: TGTGCCAGTACCTATGGCGGGGAGAACTATGGCTACACCTTC.

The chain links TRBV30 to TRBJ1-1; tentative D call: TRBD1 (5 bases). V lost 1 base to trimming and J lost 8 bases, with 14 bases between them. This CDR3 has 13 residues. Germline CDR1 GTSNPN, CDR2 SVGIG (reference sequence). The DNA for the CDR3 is TGTGCCTGGAGTGGGGGCCCGGCCTCGGAAGCTTTCTTT. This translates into CAWSGGPASEAFF.

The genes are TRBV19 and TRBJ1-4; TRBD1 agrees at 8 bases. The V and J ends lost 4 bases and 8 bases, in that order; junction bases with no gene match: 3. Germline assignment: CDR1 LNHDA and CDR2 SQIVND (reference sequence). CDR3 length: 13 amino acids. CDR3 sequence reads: CASSSTGGEKLFF. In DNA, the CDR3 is TGTGCCAGTAGTAGCACAGGGGGAGAAAAACTGTTTTTT. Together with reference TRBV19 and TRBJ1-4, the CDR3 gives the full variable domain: DGGITQSPKYLFRKEGQNVTLSCEQNLNHDAMYWYRQDPGQGLRLIYYSQIVNDFQKGDIAEGYSVSREKKESFPLTVTSAQKNPTAFYLCASSSTGGEKLFFGSGTQLSVL.

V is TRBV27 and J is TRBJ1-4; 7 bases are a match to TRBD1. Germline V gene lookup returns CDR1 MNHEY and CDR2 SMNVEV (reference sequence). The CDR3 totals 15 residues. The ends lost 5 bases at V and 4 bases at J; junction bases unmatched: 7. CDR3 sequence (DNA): TGTGCCAGCAGTCCACGGGACAGCCTTAATGAAAAACTGTTTTTT. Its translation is CASSPRDSLNEKLFF.

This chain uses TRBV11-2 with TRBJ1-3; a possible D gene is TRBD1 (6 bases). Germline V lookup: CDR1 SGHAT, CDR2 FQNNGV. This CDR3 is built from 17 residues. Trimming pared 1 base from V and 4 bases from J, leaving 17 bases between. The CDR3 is CASSLGSLWGPGNTIYF. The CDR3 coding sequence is TGTGCCAGCAGCTTAGGATCCCTTTGGGGGCCCGGAAACACCATATATTTT.

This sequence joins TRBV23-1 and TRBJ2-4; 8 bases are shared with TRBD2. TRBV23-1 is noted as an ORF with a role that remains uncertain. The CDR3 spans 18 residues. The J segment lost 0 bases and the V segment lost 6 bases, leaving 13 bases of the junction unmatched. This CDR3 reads CASSPGGAGSGAKNIQYF. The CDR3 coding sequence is TGCGCCAGCAGCCCGGGGGGGGCGGGTTCAGGAGCCAAAAACATTCAGTACTTC.

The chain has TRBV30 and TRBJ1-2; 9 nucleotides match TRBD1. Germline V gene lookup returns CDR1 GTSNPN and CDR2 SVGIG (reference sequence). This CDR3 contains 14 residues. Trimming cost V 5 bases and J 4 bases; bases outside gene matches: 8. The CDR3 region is CAWGIKQGAYGYTF. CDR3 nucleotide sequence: TGTGCCTGGGGGATCAAACAGGGGGCCTATGGCTACACCTTC. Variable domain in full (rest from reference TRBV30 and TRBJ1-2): SQTIHQWPATLVQPVGSPLSLECTVEGTSNPNLYWYRQAAGRGLQLLFYSVGIGQISSEVPQNLSASRPQDRQFILSSKKLLLSDSGFYLCAWGIKQGAYGYTFGSGTRLTVV.

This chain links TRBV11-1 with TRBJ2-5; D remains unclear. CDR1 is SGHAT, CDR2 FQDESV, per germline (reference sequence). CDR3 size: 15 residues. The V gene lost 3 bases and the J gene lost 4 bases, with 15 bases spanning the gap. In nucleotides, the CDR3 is TGTGCCAGCAGCTTTCGTCCAAACCCAGGAGAGACCCAGTACTTC. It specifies CASSFRPNPGETQYF. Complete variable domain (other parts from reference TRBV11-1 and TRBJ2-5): EAEVAQSPRYKITEKSQAVAFWCDPISGHATLYWYRQILGQGPELLVQFQDESVVDDSQLPKDRFSAERLKGVDSTLKIQPAELGDSAMYLCASSFRPNPGETQYFGPGTRLLVL.

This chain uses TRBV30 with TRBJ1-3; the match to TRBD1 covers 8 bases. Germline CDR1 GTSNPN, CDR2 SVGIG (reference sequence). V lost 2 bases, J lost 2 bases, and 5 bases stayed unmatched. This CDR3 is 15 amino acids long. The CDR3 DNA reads TGTGCCTGGAGTCTGGACAGGGTGACTGGAAACACCATATATTTT. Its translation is CAWSLDRVTGNTIYF.

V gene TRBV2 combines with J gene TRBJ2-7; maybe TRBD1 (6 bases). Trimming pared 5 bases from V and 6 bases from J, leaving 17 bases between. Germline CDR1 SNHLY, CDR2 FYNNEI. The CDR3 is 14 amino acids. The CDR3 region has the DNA TGTGCCAGCAGTCCCGGGACACTGGCACCCGAGCAGTACTTC. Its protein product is CASSPGTLAPEQYF.

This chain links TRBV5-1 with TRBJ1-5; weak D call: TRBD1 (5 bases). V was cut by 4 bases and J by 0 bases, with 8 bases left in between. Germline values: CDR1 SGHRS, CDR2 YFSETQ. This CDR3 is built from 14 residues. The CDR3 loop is CASSPGISNQPQHF. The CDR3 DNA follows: TGCGCCAGCAGCCCAGGGATTAGCAATCAGCCCCAGCATTTT.

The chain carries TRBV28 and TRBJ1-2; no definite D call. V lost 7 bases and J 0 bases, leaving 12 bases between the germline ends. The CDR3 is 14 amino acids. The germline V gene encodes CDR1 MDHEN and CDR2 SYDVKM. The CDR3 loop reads CASIRGLTNYGYTF. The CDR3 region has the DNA TGTGCCAGCATCCGAGGACTCACTAACTATGGCTACACCTTC.

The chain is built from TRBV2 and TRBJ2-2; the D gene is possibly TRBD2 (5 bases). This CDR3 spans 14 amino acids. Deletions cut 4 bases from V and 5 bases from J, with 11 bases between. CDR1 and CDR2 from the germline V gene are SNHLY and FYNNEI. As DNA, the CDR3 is TGTGCCAGCAGTGGGTTAGCGTGGACCGGGGAGCTGTTTTTT. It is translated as CASSGLAWTGELFF.

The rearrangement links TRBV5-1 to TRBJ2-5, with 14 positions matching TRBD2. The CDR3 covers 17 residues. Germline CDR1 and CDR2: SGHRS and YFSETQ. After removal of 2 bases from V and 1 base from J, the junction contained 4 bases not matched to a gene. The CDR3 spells CASSLGTSGSGQETQYF. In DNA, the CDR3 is TGCGCCAGCAGCTTAGGGACTAGCGGGAGTGGCCAAGAGACCCAGTACTTC.

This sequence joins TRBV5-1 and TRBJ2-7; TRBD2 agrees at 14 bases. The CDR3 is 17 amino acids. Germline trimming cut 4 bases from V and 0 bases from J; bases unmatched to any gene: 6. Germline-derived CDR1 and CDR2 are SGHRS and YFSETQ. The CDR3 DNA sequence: TGCGCCAGCAGCATCTGGACTAGCGGGGGGAGCTCCTACGAGCAGTACTTC. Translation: CASSIWTSGGSSYEQYF.

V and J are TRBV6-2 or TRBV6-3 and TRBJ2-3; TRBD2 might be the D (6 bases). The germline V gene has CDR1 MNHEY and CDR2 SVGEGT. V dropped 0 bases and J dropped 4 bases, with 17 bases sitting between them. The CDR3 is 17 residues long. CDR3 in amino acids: CASSYSIFAGRADTQYF. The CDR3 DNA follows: TGTGCCAGCAGTTACTCGATATTTGCGGGACGGGCAGATACGCAGTATTTT.

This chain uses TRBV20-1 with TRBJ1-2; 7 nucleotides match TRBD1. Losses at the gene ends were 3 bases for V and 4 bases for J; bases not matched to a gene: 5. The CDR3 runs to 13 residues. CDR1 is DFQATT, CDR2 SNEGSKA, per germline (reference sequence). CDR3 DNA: TGCAGTGCTAGTTGGGGACAGCCCTATGGCTACACCTTC. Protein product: CSASWGQPYGYTF.

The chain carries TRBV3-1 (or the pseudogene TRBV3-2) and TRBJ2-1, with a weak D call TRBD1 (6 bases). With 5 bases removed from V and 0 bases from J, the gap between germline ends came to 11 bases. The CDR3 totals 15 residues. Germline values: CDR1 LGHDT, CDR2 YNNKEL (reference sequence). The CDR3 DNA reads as TGTGCCAGCAGCGGTCGGGACACCTCCTACAATGAGCAGTTCTTC. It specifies CASSGRDTSYNEQFF.

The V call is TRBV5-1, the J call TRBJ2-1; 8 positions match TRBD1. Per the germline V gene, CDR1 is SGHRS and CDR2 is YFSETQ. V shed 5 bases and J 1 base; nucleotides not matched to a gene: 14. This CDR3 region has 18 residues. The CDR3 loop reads CASRYAATGARSYNEQFF. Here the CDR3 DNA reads TGCGCCAGCAGATATGCAGCGACAGGGGCTAGGTCCTACAATGAGCAGTTCTTC. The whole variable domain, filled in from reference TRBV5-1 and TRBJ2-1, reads KAGVTQTPRYLIKTRGQQVTLSCSPISGHRSVSWYQQTPGQGLQFLFEYFSETQRNKGNFPGRFSGRQFSNSRSEMNVSTLELGDSALYLCASRYAATGARSYNEQFFGPGTRLTVL.